This T cell receptor beta chain was profiled in a study of T cells after yellow fever vaccination. Study details: Preparation used SMART-Seq v4 Ultra Low Input for the low-cell-number fractions.

With 3 bases removed from V and 0 bases from J, the gap between germline ends came to 6 bases. This CDR3 has 14 amino acids. The germline gives CDR1 LNHNV, CDR2 YYDKDF (reference sequence). Concerning this clonotype itself: Its cognate antigen is unknown.

Study-wide points: Overlap between CD4 and CD8 compartments was detected for a small share of clonotypes.

TCR cDNA was made by 5'RACE template switching, adding a universal primer site and UMIs. TCRdb ran MiXCR on the 5' RACE reads and lists one entry per CDR3 protein. Of about 430,000 distinct CDR3 sequences detected, 18% appear once; the ten largest clones hold roughly 19%. The starting material was PBMCs, obtained before the yellow fever booster vaccination. This receptor was obtained from a man between 18 and 29 years old who received the YFV17D yellow fever vaccine. This sequence joins TRBV15 and TRBJ1-5; the D is unclear. The CDR3 DNA reads as TGTGCCACCAGCAGTTTTAATAGCAATCAGCCCCAGCATTTT. Encoded protein: CATSSFNSNQPQHF.